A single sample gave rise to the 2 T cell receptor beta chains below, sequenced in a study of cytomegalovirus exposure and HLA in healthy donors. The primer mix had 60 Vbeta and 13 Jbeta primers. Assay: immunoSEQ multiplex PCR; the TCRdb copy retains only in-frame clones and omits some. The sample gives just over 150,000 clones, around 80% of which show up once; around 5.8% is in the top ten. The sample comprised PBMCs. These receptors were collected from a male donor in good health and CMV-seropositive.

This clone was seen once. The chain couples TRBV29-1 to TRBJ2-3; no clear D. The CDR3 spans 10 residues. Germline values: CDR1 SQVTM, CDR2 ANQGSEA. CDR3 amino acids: CTFSTDTQYF. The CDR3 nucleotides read TGCACTTTTAGCACAGATACGCAGTATTTT.

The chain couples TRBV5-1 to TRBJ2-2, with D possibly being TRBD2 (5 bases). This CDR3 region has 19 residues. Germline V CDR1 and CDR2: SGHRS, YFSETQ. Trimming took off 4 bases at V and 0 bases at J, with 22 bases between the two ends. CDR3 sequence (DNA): TGCGCCAGCAGCCTGTCCCATTTCATAGCGTCCGCGAACACCGGGGAGCTGTTTTTT. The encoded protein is CASSLSHFIASANTGELFF.